The 26 T cell receptor beta chains below all came from one sample that was sequenced in a study of regulatory T cells in long-lasting Graves disease. Time point denoted: persistent/refractory GD, antithyroid drugs over 5 years with positive TRAb. PBMCs were the source of the RNA used for TCR sequencing. CDR3 regions were amplified by Arm-PCR using iRepertoire HTBI primers to build TCR beta libraries. One entry per CDR3 protein, called by TCRdb with MiXCR from the multiplex PCR reads. This sample has some 330,000 distinct CDR3 sequences, with roughly 23% found just once. Here the sequenced sample was peripheral blood mononuclear cells (PBMCs), taken when the disease was refractory, from a patient treated with antithyroid drugs. The receptors come from a woman between 40 and 55 years old with Graves disease.

The genes are TRBV7-2 and TRBJ2-1; 7 positions match TRBD2. The CDR3 has 16 amino acids. The V gene's germline CDR1 is SGHTA and CDR2 FQGNSA. V was pared by 7 bases and J by 10 bases, with 19 bases of the junction left unmatched. The CDR3 here is CASIQGREYPAGEQFF. In nucleotides, the CDR3 is TGTGCCAGCATTCAAGGGCGGGAGTACCCCGCGGGGGAGCAGTTCTTC.

The genes are TRBV3-1 and TRBJ1-2; TRBD1 is a possible D gene (6 bases). V was cut by 2 bases and J by 7 bases, with 14 bases left in between. Germline-derived CDR1 and CDR2 are LGHDT and YNNKEL (reference sequence). The CDR3 loop spans 14 amino acids. The CDR3 protein is CASSQIGGQPGYTF. For the CDR3, the DNA is TGTGCCAGCAGCCAAATAGGAGGACAGCCTGGCTACACCTTC.

This clonotype was detected many times. The chain links TRBV28 to TRBJ1-5; TRBD1 might be the D (6 bases). The CDR3 sequence is 15 residues long. Germline V CDR1 and CDR2: MDHEN, SYDVKM. V lost 7 bases to trimming and J lost 1 base, with 14 bases between them. In nucleotides, the CDR3 is TGTGCCAGCAACACAGGGCTCCTGAGCAATCAGCCCCAGCATTTT. This encodes CASNTGLLSNQPQHF.

This rearrangement joins TRBV2 to TRBJ2-7; 7 bases map to TRBD2. Germline-derived CDR1 and CDR2 are SNHLY and FYNNEI. This CDR3 is 16 amino acids long. Trimming took 1 base from V and 2 from J; bases not matched to a gene: 8. CDR3 sequence reads: CASSEVDPSGTYEQYF. The CDR3 DNA follows: TGTGCCAGCAGTGAAGTCGATCCTAGCGGAACCTACGAGCAGTACTTC.

This clonotype was counted ten times or more. The chain couples TRBV12-3 or TRBV12-4 to TRBJ1-1, with D perhaps TRBD1 (5 bases). Trimming took 2 bases from V and 0 from J, leaving 19 bases between them. This CDR3 is 18 amino acids long. The CDR3 nucleotides read TGTGCCAGCAGTTTATCCCCAGGGAAGGGCGGGATGAACACTGAAGCTTTCTTT. Translation: CASSLSPGKGGMNTEAFF.

At least ten counts were recorded for this clonotype. The chain carries TRBV27 and TRBJ1-2; D call uncertain. V was trimmed by 6 bases and J by 4 bases, leaving 9 bases between them. CDR1 and CDR2 from the germline V gene are MNHEY and SMNVEV (reference sequence). The CDR3 extends over 12 amino acids. CDR3 amino acids: CASSRRVYGYTF. The CDR3 DNA reads TGTGCCAGCAGCCGGAGAGTCTATGGCTACACCTTC.

The V and J genes are TRBV12-3 or TRBV12-4 and TRBJ2-3; 13 nucleotides match TRBD2. J gave up 2 bases and V 3 bases, and 14 bases lay outside the gene matches. CDR3 length: 20 amino acids. The CDR3 bases are TGTGCCAGCAGTTTTAAGGCCTGGACTAGCGGGAGTCCCCACACAGATACGCAGTATTTT. It is translated as CASSFKAWTSGSPHTDTQYF.

V and J are TRBV18 and TRBJ2-5; D might be TRBD1 (7 bases). The CDR3 spans 16 residues. The germline V gene has CDR1 KGHSH and CDR2 LQKENI. The V end was cut by 2 bases, the J end by 7 bases, with 20 bases between. The CDR3 sequence: CASSPDSAGGSGTQYF. The CDR3 bases are TGTGCCAGCTCACCAGACTCGGCAGGGGGGAGTGGGACCCAGTACTTC.

The chain has TRBV6-1 and TRBJ2-6, with a possible D match to TRBD1 (6 bases). Germline CDR1 is MNHNS and CDR2 is SASEGT. The V end lost 10 bases, the J end lost 0 bases, and 13 bases lay between the germline ends. The CDR3 has 15 amino acids. CDR3 amino acids: CATGPGASGANVLTF. The CDR3 DNA follows: TGTGCCACCGGTCCAGGGGCCTCTGGGGCCAACGTCCTGACTTTC.

This chain links TRBV28 with TRBJ2-1, with TRBD2 matching over 9 bases. The CDR3 contains 16 residues. Germline loops: CDR1 MDHEN, CDR2 SYDVKM. After removal of 6 bases from V and 6 bases from J, the junction contained 12 bases not matched to a gene. CDR3 in DNA: TGTGCCAGCAGCCTGTGGTTTGGCGGGAGGGCCAATGAGCAGTTCTTC. Translated, it gives CASSLWFGGRANEQFF.

This clonotype was counted at least ten times. The chain employs TRBV12-3 or TRBV12-4 and TRBJ1-5; D unresolved. The germline V and J ends were trimmed by 5 bases and 1 base, with 12 bases remaining between them. The CDR3 loop spans 15 amino acids. The DNA of the CDR3 is TGTGCCAGCAGTCCCACGACCCTCAGCAATCAGCCCCAGCATTTT. It specifies CASSPTTLSNQPQHF.

This clonotype was seen repeatedly, ten times or more. This chain connects TRBV28 to TRBJ1-3; D uncertain. The CDR3 contains 16 residues. Germline CDR1 and CDR2: MDHEN and SYDVKM. The ends were cut back, 3 bases at V and 1 base at J, with 13 bases in the middle. The CDR3 DNA reads as TGTGCCAGCAGTTTCCGGGGAATACTGTCTGGAAACACCATATATTTT. Its protein product is CASSFRGILSGNTIYF. Variable domain in full (rest from reference TRBV28 and TRBJ1-3): DVKVTQSSRYLVKRTGEKVFLECVQDMDHENMFWYRQDPGLGLRLIYFSYDVKMKEKGDIPEGYSVSREKKERFSLILESASTNQTSMYLCASSFRGILSGNTIYFGEGSWLTVV.

In this sample, this clonotype turned up a few times. V gene TRBV5-1 combines with J gene TRBJ1-3; D remains ambiguous. V lost 1 base, J lost 0 bases, and 11 bases lay in between. CDR1 and CDR2 (germline): SGHRS, YFSETQ. The CDR3 has 16 amino acids. The CDR3 nucleotides are TGCGCCAGCAGCTTGTCTCCAGCCCGCTCTGGAAACACCATATATTTT. It specifies CASSLSPARSGNTIYF.

This clonotype showed up just a few times. The rearrangement uses TRBV7-9 and TRBJ2-2; 12 bases align to TRBD2. Germline lookup yields CDR1 SEHNR and CDR2 FQNEAQ (reference sequence). Unmatched junction bases numbered 9, after V lost 7 bases and J lost 9 bases. The CDR3 consists of 15 residues. CDR3 region: CASIRLAGESRELFF. As DNA, the CDR3 is TGTGCCAGCATCAGACTAGCGGGAGAGTCCAGGGAGCTGTTTTTT.

Many counts were recorded for this clonotype. V gene TRBV2 combines with J gene TRBJ2-5; D possibly uses TRBD1 or TRBD2 (5 bases each). The CDR3 length is 15 residues. Trimming took 6 bases from V and 7 from J, leaving 21 bases between them. Per germline, CDR1 SNHLY and CDR2 FYNNEI. CDR3 nucleotides: TGTGCCAGCAGAAGGGACCCACCTTCGTCCGGGACCCAGTACTTC. Protein: CASRRDPPSSGTQYF.

The chain employs TRBV28 and TRBJ2-3; maybe TRBD2 (6 bases). Germline V lookup: CDR1 MDHEN, CDR2 SYDVKM. V lost 2 bases to trimming and J lost 2 bases, with 17 bases between them. The CDR3 has 17 amino acids. CDR3 in amino acids: CASSLGGTRSTTDTQYF. The CDR3 DNA is TGTGCCAGCAGTTTAGGTGGGACTCGTTCTACCACAGATACGCAGTATTTT.

At least ten counts were recorded for this clonotype. The chain has TRBV28 and TRBJ1-1; tentatively, D is TRBD1 (5 bases). CDR1 and CDR2 (germline): MDHEN, SYDVKM. With 1 base removed from V and 6 bases from J, the gap between germline ends came to 18 bases. The length of the CDR3 is 16 residues. CDR3 residues: CASSLSYRQVGPEAFF. The CDR3 coding sequence is TGTGCCAGCAGTTTATCGTATCGGCAGGTGGGGCCTGAAGCTTTCTTT.

As concerns this clonotype: A read error may explain this, as a much larger clone is one base away. This chain links TRBV6-9 with TRBJ1-1; 7 nucleotides align to TRBD1. With V trimmed by 3 bases and J by 0 bases, 10 bases remained unmatched. Germline V CDR1 and CDR2: MNHGY, SVAAGI. The CDR3 length is 17 residues. The CDR3 DNA reads TGTGCCAGCAGTTACCCTTCCAGGGGGTGGATGAACACTGAAGCTTTCTTT. Translated, it gives CASSYPSRGWMNTEAFF.

In its sample, this clonotype was seen many times. The chain links TRBV2 to TRBJ1-6, with D perhaps matching TRBD1 (6 bases). CDR1 and CDR2 (germline): SNHLY, FYNNEI. The CDR3 length is 13 residues. V was cut by 9 bases and J by 5 bases, with 11 bases left in between. The CDR3 sequence is CARRTADNSPLHF. CDR3 DNA: TGTGCCAGGAGGACAGCCGATAATTCACCCCTCCACTTT. Full variable domain (outside the CDR3, taken from reference TRBV2 and TRBJ1-6): EPEVTQTPSHQVTQMGQEVILRCVPISNHLYFYWYRQILGQKVEFLVSFYNNEISEKSEIFDDQFSVERPDGSNFTLKIRSTKLEDSAMYFCARRTADNSPLHFGNGTRLTVT.

J is TRBJ2-7 and V is TRBV12-3 or TRBV12-4; the match to TRBD2 covers 11 bases. V lost 6 bases, J lost 3 bases, and 7 bases stayed unmatched. This CDR3 has 15 amino acids. CDR3 amino acids: CASSPGLAAIYEQYF. In DNA form, the CDR3 reads TGTGCCAGCAGCCCGGGACTAGCGGCAATCTACGAGCAGTACTTC.

This clonotype was counted many times. V usage is TRBV20-1 and J usage is TRBJ2-5; no firm D call. CDR3 length equals 10 residues. V lost 7 bases to trimming and J lost 5 bases, with 8 bases between them. Germline CDR1 DFQATT, CDR2 SNEGSKA (reference sequence). CDR3 nucleotides: TGCAGTGGAGCCCGCGAGACCCAGTACTTC. It encodes CSGARETQYF.

Many counts were recorded for this clonotype. The chain uses TRBV7-9 and TRBJ1-2; D unclear. CDR1 SEHNR and CDR2 FQNEAQ come from the germline V gene (reference sequence). V shed 3 bases and J shed 8 bases, with 13 bases lying between them. The CDR3 spans 13 residues. The CDR3 coding sequence is TGTGCCAGCAGCTTTAAGGGTGGTGACGGCTACACCTTC. Protein: CASSFKGGDGYTF.

This clonotype appeared many times. This chain links TRBV2 with TRBJ1-5, with a tentative D call TRBD1 (5 bases). Germline V gene lookup returns CDR1 SNHLY and CDR2 FYNNEI. The V gene lost 5 bases and the J gene lost 7 bases, with 18 bases spanning the gap. The CDR3 totals 15 residues. In DNA, the CDR3 is TGTGCCAGCAGTTTTCACGCAGGGAGTTTACAGCCCCAGCATTTT. It codes for CASSFHAGSLQPQHF.

This clonotype came up many times. The rearrangement links TRBV6-1 to TRBJ1-4; D is ambiguous. V lost 6 bases and J 4 bases, leaving 12 bases between the germline ends. CDR1 and CDR2 from the germline V gene are MNHNS and SASEGT. The CDR3 has 14 residues. CDR3 sequence reads: CASSRTLGNEKLFF. DNA of the CDR3: TGTGCCAGCAGCCGGACGCTCGGTAATGAAAAACTGTTTTTT.

To note about this clonotype: A much larger clone sits a single nucleotide away, making a read error possible. The chain uses TRBV10-1 and TRBJ2-1, with 15 bases matching TRBD2. The CDR3 length is 16 residues. Germline assignment: CDR1 WNHNN and CDR2 SYGVQD (reference sequence). The CDR3: CAGSDGTSGRYNEQFF. For the CDR3, the DNA is TGCGCCGGCAGTGATGGGACTAGCGGGAGGTACAATGAGCAGTTCTTC.

The V gene is TRBV5-1, the J gene TRBJ2-5, with TRBD2 identical over 14 bases. CDR3 size: 16 residues. Germline-derived CDR1 and CDR2 are SGHRS and YFSETQ. The ends lost 4 bases at V and 4 bases at J; junction bases unmatched: 6. CDR3 sequence (DNA): TGCGCCAGCAGCGGAGCCGGGACTAGCGGGAGAGAGACCCAGTACTTC. As protein: CASSGAGTSGRETQYF.